This TCR beta chain was captured by sequencing in a study of post-analysis software for immune sequencing data (dated by TCRdb to between 2014 and 2017). With respect to the entire study: Relapsing-remitting, secondary progressive and progressive-relapsing multiple sclerosis were recorded as disease courses, and subtype annotation was lacking for some patients. A subset of samples was prepared in parallel using single-end sample barcoding, then pooled and co-amplified after Illumina adapter ligation. The multiple sclerosis patient repertoires were compared with 10 or so previously published healthy control repertoires from donors aged about 6 to 26 years. Here is what the overall study found, with its caveats: The multiple sclerosis patient group was slightly younger than the control group. Patients showed significantly higher frequencies than controls for a handful of TRBV segments, among them TRBV5-6, TRBV5-1 and TRBV20-1. Multiple sclerosis patients had significantly lower normalized Chao1 diversity than controls, a result that suggests substantial peripheral T-cell clonal expansion. Direct clustering with F measure revealed strong co-clustering of samples prepared in the same batch, which led to a batch-effect correction.

To demonstrate the VDJtools post-analysis software, the study profiled TCR beta repertoires from the peripheral blood of about a dozen young patients with multiple sclerosis. The patients with multiple sclerosis were children and adolescents between roughly 6 and 16 years of age. Reading the germline V gene (reference sequence) gives CDR1 DFQATT and CDR2 SNEGSKA. There are 13 amino acids in the CDR3, from cysteine to phenylalanine inclusive. This entry keeps only the CDR3 DNA: 39 bases, framed from base 1. The method behind the library was PCR. The data were produced on an Illumina HiSeq 2500. To reduce PCR and sequencing biases, unique molecular identifiers were incorporated into the TCR beta cDNA libraries. About 500,000 cDNA molecules were obtained for every 1 to 10 million input T cells, so each molecule roughly corresponded to one T cell. The patient libraries were prepared and sequenced with the same protocol used for the earlier healthy control dataset. Samples belonging to the same batch were prepared together, multiplexed and sequenced on a shared HiSeq lane. The authors processed their data as follows. MIGEC was used to process the raw barcoded reads, and molecular identifier groups with only a single read were discarded before consensus assembly and CDR3 extraction. VDJtools was used for post-analysis of the clonotype tables, with diversity normalized by down-sampling every dataset to the smallest sample size. To correct batch-related cross-sample contamination, repertoire overlap clustering matched CDR3 amino acid sequences but not nucleotide sequences. The public reads were reanalyzed by TCRdb: fastp trimming at Q25, MiXCR alignment, in-frame beta chains only. Each record represents a unique CDR3 protein, reported with the most common genes and DNA among its rows. These V and J calls rely on TCRdb rather than the paper's analysis. The sample contains roughly 570,000 distinct CDR3 sequences, 30% to 40% of them found a single time. Of the sample, 6% falls within the top ten clones.

As to this clonotype: It has no known antigen specificity. There are no base qualities to consult, and no much larger clone falls within one base.

This clonotype was obtained from a girl younger than 18 with multiple sclerosis. The V gene is TRBV20-1 and the J gene is TRBJ2-7, with TRBD2 tentatively as D gene (5 bases match). The J call is in doubt because the DNA end fits TRBJ2-4 better. Sequenced sample: blood. The sequenced DNA is TGCAGTGCTAGAGATACTAGGGTAGACATTCAGTACTTC. It encodes CSARDTRVDIQYF.